A single sample is the source of the 2 T cell receptor beta chains below, sequenced in a study of technical replicates of blood from several donors. The data were produced by immunoSEQ multiplex PCR, yet TCRdb's version contains in-frame clones alone and is incomplete. The repertoire consists of tens of thousands of clones, with roughly 94% occurring once and the leading ten covering under 0.3%. The sequencing input was T cells isolated from PBMCs. The receptors here all came from a human donor in good health.

The chain combines TRBV5-6 with TRBJ1-2, with TRBD1 matching over 10 bases. Per the germline V gene, CDR1 is SGHDT and CDR2 is YYEEEE. There are 15 residues in the CDR3. Trimming cost V 4 bases and J 8 bases; bases outside gene matches: 11. DNA for the CDR3: TGTGCCAGCAGCCTTCGGGACAGGGGTCTCCTGGGCTACACCTTC. This sequence encodes CASSLRDRGLLGYTF.

Here the CDR3 reads CATSRGQGENYGYTF. CDR3 DNA: TGTGCCACCAGCAGGGGACAGGGGGAAAACTATGGCTACACCTTC. This chain joins TRBV15 and TRBJ1-2; 11 nucleotides agree with TRBD1. Germline trimming cut 3 bases from V and 2 bases from J; bases unmatched to any gene: 2. The CDR3 is 15 amino acids. Germline V gives CDR1 LNHNV, CDR2 YYDKDF (reference sequence).